This T cell receptor beta chain originates from a study of T cells in localized non-small cell lung cancer. Remarks on this clone: Its target is not known.

The CDR3 spans 13 residues. With 1 base removed from V and 5 bases from J, the gap between germline ends came to 7 bases. Germline CDR1 is SGHNT and CDR2 is YYREEE (reference sequence). Regarding the study as a whole: There was higher T cell clonality in uninvolved adjacent lung than in tumor, and it was highest there. There was an association of higher blood T cell density with longer overall survival.

Assay used: immunoSEQ multiplex PCR; TCRdb lists only in-frame clones, some missing. Of roughly 40,000 clones in the sample, approximately 80% were seen once. The source material was PBMCs, sampled before any cancer treatment. The genes are TRBV5-4 and TRBJ2-1; no clear D. This receptor was identified in a man aged 40 to 70 with stage II lung adenocarcinoma. CDR3 sequence: CASSLIDNNEQFF. Here the CDR3 DNA reads TGTGCCAGCAGCTTGATCGATAACAATGAGCAGTTCTTC.